These T cell receptor beta chains were read from a single sample in a study of blood T cell repertoires in COVID-19. The table came from immunoSEQ multiplex PCR; TCRdb's copy has only in-frame clones and leaves some out. The sample carries approximately 190,000 clones, 65% to 85% recorded once. Sequencing was carried out using PBMCs or T cells enriched from blood (not recorded which). These receptors were collected from a man aged 35 to 55 who had recovered from COVID-19. Each CDR3 is given with its conserved first and last residue. The order of the fields is CDR3 length, J gene, clone size, D gene, V gene, CDR3 protein, CDR3 DNA. D genes are given only for firm matches. A clone size is listed for some rows: how often the clone was seen (once, few, many), or a class if it is expanded.

13 | TRBJ1-2 | . | TRBD1 | TRBV6-5 | CASTRGLNYGYTF | TGTGCCAGCACGAGGGGGCTTAACTATGGCTACACCTTC
14 | TRBJ1-1 | . | TRBD1 | TRBV5-1 | CASKKDRGYTEAFF | TGCGCCAGCAAAAAGGACAGGGGGTATACTGAAGCTTTCTTT
16 | TRBJ2-3 | . | TRBD2 | TRBV10-3 | CAISPQGRGGADTQYF | TGTGCCATCAGCCCCCAGGGGCGGGGGGGGGCAGATACGCAGTATTTT
13 | TRBJ1-2 | . | . | TRBV6-6 | CASFSTGFSGYTF | TGTGCCAGCTTCTCAACAGGGTTTAGCGGCTACACCTTC
14 | TRBJ2-6 | . | . | TRBV28 | CASRTNSGANVLTF | TGTGCCAGCCGTACAAACTCTGGGGCCAACGTCCTGACTTTC
14 | TRBJ1-3 | . | . | TRBV2 | CASTEDGRRNTIYF | TGTGCCAGCACCGAAGACGGGAGGAGAAACACCATATATTTT
15 | TRBJ1-6 | . | TRBD1 | TRBV7-9 | CASGVPGQGGSPLHF | TGTGCCAGCGGTGTGCCGGGACAGGGTGGTTCACCCCTCCACTTT
13 | TRBJ1-3 | few | . | TRBV11-3 | CASSLDHRNTIYF | TGTGCCAGCAGCTTAGATCACAGAAACACCATATATTTT
13 | TRBJ1-6 | . | . | TRBV2 | CASSVQEKSPLHF | TGTGCCAGCAGCGTACAGGAGAAATCACCCCTCCACTTT
16 | TRBJ2-2 | . | . | TRBV7-2 | CASSLAPQGGAGELFF | TGTGCCAGCAGCTTAGCCCCACAGGGGGGGGCCGGGGAGCTGTTTTTT
15 | TRBJ1-5 | . | . | TRBV6-1 | CASSETLFSNQPQHF | TGTGCCAGCAGTGAAACCCTATTTAGCAATCAGCCCCAGCATTTT
18 | TRBJ2-7 | once | . | TRBV15 | CATSRDLIQGTLSYEQYF | TGTGCCACCAGCAGAGATTTGATTCAGGGCACCCTCTCCTACGAGCAGTACTTC
14 | TRBJ2-7 | . | . | TRBV6-4 | CASSGTGKKDEQYF | TGTGCCAGCAGTGGGACTGGAAAGAAAGACGAGCAGTACTTC
15 | TRBJ1-2 | . | . | TRBV7-9 | CASSLSHGNNYGYTF | TGTGCCAGCAGCTTAAGTCATGGCAATAACTATGGCTACACCTTC
14 | TRBJ2-3 | . | TRBD2 | TRBV7-3 | CASSPGGGPDTQYF | TGTGCCAGCAGCCCCGGGGGGGGGCCGGATACGCAGTATTTT
18 | TRBJ2-2 | . | . | TRBV19 | CASSMRYPPTVHYGELFF | TGTGCCAGTAGTATGAGGTACCCCCCGACTGTACATTACGGGGAGCTGTTTTTT
14 | TRBJ1-1 | . | . | TRBV14 | CASSQALGRVQAFF | TGTGCCAGCAGCCAAGCGCTGGGCAGGGTCCAAGCTTTCTTT
17 | TRBJ1-1 | . | TRBD1 | TRBV5-4 | CASTSWTGGGMNTEAFF | TGTGCCAGCACCTCGTGGACAGGGGGCGGGATGAACACTGAAGCTTTCTTT
15 | TRBJ2-3 | . | . | TRBV7-9 | CASSSSTGSTDTQYF | TGTGCCAGCAGCAGCTCGACAGGTAGCACAGATACGCAGTATTTT
18 | TRBJ1-3 | . | TRBD1 | TRBV28 | CASSPTRDRRNSGNTIYF | TGTGCCAGCAGTCCGACACGGGACAGACGAAACTCTGGAAACACCATATATTTT
14 | TRBJ1-2 | . | TRBD1 | TRBV18 | CASSLERGRKGYTF | TGTGCCAGCTCGCTCGAAAGGGGGCGAAAAGGCTACACCTTC
17 | TRBJ1-5 | . | . | TRBV6-2/TRBV6-3 | CASSYWETGYSNQPQHF | TGTGCCAGCAGTTACTGGGAGACGGGATATAGCAATCAGCCCCAGCATTTT
14 | TRBJ2-1 | few | TRBD2 | TRBV19 | CASSLGGDFNEQFF | TGTGCCAGTAGTCTCGGGGGGGACTTCAATGAGCAGTTCTTC
15 | TRBJ1-1 | . | . | TRBV11-2 | CASSLLGAGTTEAFF | TGTGCCAGCAGCTTATTGGGGGCTGGAACGACTGAAGCTTTCTTT
13 | TRBJ1-2 | . | TRBD1 | TRBV6-5 | CASSYRQGYGYTF | TGTGCCAGCAGTTACCGACAGGGCTATGGCTACACCTTC
12 | TRBJ1-4 | . | . | TRBV28 | CASSSRGEKLFF | TGTGCCAGCAGTTCCAGGGGTGAAAAACTGTTTTTT
13 | TRBJ1-1 | . | . | TRBV29-1 | CSVTTGKDTEAFF | TGCAGCGTAACAACGGGGAAGGACACTGAAGCTTTCTTT
13 | TRBJ1-4 | . | TRBD1 | TRBV30 | CAWKGTGSEKLFF | TGTGCCTGGAAGGGGACAGGGTCTGAAAAACTGTTTTTT
13 | TRBJ1-4 | . | TRBD1 | TRBV4-1 | CASSRGLNEKLFF | TGCGCCAGCAGCAGGGGGCTTAATGAAAAACTGTTTTTT
15 | TRBJ2-5 | few | TRBD1 | TRBV6-6 | CASSTGGTAQETQYF | TGTGCCTCCTCAACAGGGGGGACAGCCCAAGAGACCCAGTACTTC
16 | TRBJ2-7 | . | . | TRBV7-2 | CASSPFPRWPTYEQYF | TGTGCCAGCAGCCCCTTCCCCCGCTGGCCCACCTACGAGCAGTACTTC
14 | TRBJ1-3 | . | . | TRBV28 | CASSELFSGNTIYF | TGTGCCAGCAGTGAGCTGTTCTCTGGAAACACCATATATTTT
15 | TRBJ1-2 | . | TRBD1 | TRBV7-9 | CASSRTSRDRDGYTF | TGTGCCAGCAGCCGAACATCGAGGGACAGGGATGGCTACACCTTC
11 | TRBJ2-7 | few | . | TRBV19 | CATRAAGEQYF | TGTGCCACCAGGGCAGCAGGCGAGCAGTACTTC
15 | TRBJ1-2 | . | . | TRBV19 | CASSRRDPRYYGYTF | TGTGCCAGTAGTAGGAGGGACCCCCGGTACTATGGCTACACCTTC
15 | TRBJ2-1 | . | . | TRBV30 | CAWSFLHSSYNEQFF | TGTGCCTGGAGTTTCCTGCACAGCTCCTACAATGAGCAGTTCTTC
11 | TRBJ1-1 | once | . | TRBV7-6 | CASGEGIEAFF | TGTGCCAGCGGGGAGGGGATTGAAGCTTTCTTT
14 | TRBJ1-1 | . | . | TRBV2 | CASRGDSMNTEAFF | TGTGCCAGCAGGGGTGACAGCATGAACACTGAAGCTTTCTTT
17 | TRBJ1-2 | . | TRBD1 | TRBV4-2 | CASSPESLGTESYGYTF | TGTGCCAGCAGCCCCGAATCTTTAGGGACAGAATCCTATGGCTACACCTTC
18 | TRBJ2-3 | . | TRBD2 | TRBV27 | CASTLLAGGPSSTDTQYF | TGTGCCAGCACTTTACTGGCGGGGGGACCTTCTAGCACAGATACGCAGTATTTT
13 | TRBJ1-1 | once | . | TRBV7-9 | CASSPGGGTEAFF | TGTGCCAGCAGCCCCGGGGGGGGGACTGAAGCTTTCTTT
14 | TRBJ2-7 | . | TRBD1 | TRBV5-1 | CASSPGTGDYEQYF | TGCGCCAGCAGCCCCGGGACAGGGGACTACGAGCAGTACTTC
16 | TRBJ2-3 | . | . | TRBV24-1 | CATSEAGQDSTDTQYF | TGTGCCACCAGTGAAGCGGGACAGGATAGCACAGATACGCAGTATTTT
13 | TRBJ1-2 | . | . | TRBV15 | CATSRSGVLGYTF | TGTGCCACCAGCAGGTCGGGAGTTTTAGGCTACACCTTC
15 | TRBJ2-3 | . | TRBD1 | TRBV30 | CAWLPPGQGADTQYF | TGTGCCTGGCTCCCTCCGGGACAGGGGGCGGATACGCAGTATTTT
13 | TRBJ1-2 | . | . | TRBV29-1 | CSAQTVTNYGYTF | TGCAGCGCTCAGACAGTCACTAACTATGGCTACACCTTC
12 | TRBJ1-2 | once | . | TRBV9 | CASSGRVNGYTF | TGTGCCAGCAGCGGTCGCGTCAACGGCTACACCTTC
14 | TRBJ2-1 | once | TRBD2 | TRBV7-2 | CASSSGLAGYEQFF | TGTGCCAGCAGTTCCGGACTAGCGGGGTATGAGCAGTTCTTC
17 | TRBJ1-1 | . | . | TRBV11-2 | CASSFIAPPREETEAFF | TGTGCCAGCAGCTTTATCGCGCCTCCCAGGGAGGAAACTGAAGCTTTCTTT
16 | TRBJ2-3 | . | TRBD1 | TRBV4-1 | CASSQVVGKGAGTQYF | TGCGCCAGCAGCCAAGTCGTAGGAAAGGGGGCAGGTACGCAGTATTTT
13 | TRBJ1-2 | . | TRBD1 | TRBV18 | CASSQTGGYGYTF | TGTGCCAGCTCACAGACAGGGGGTTATGGCTACACCTTC
14 | TRBJ2-5 | . | . | TRBV10-2 | CASSESRQQETQYF | TGCGCCAGCAGTGAGTCTCGTCAGCAAGAGACCCAGTACTTC
13 | TRBJ1-1 | . | . | TRBV18 | CASSTEMNTEAFF | TGTGCCAGCTCGACAGAGATGAACACTGAAGCTTTCTTT
14 | TRBJ1-3 | . | TRBD1 | TRBV28 | CASSTGTGGNTIYF | TGTGCCAGCAGTACCGGGACAGGGGGAAACACCATATATTTT
11 | TRBJ2-7 | . | . | TRBV11-2 | CASSPASEQYF | TGTGCCAGCAGCCCCGCGAGCGAGCAGTACTTC
12 | TRBJ1-2 | . | . | TRBV18 | CASSPDSYGYTF | TGTGCCAGCTCACCGGACAGCTATGGCTACACCTTC
18 | TRBJ2-2 | . | . | TRBV3-1/TRBV3-2 | CASSQCAPSGANTGELFF | TGTGCCAGCAGCCAATGCGCCCCCAGCGGCGCGAACACCGGGGAGCTGTTTTTT
16 | TRBJ2-1 | . | . | TRBV6-5 | CASSYSALRGYNEQFF | TGTGCCAGCAGTTACTCGGCCCTTAGGGGCTACAATGAGCAGTTCTTC